The 17 T cell receptor beta chains presented below share a single source sample, sequenced in a study of blood T cell repertoires in COVID-19. Data came from immunoSEQ multiplex PCR; TCRdb stores just in-frame clones and leaves some out. The sample consists of about 68,000 clones, 85% of them appearing once. The sequencing input was peripheral blood. Source of these receptors: a man aged 45 to 65 with acute or convalescent COVID-19.

This chain links TRBV11-2 with TRBJ2-5, with 11 bases matching TRBD2. Germline assignment: CDR1 SGHAT and CDR2 FQNNGV. V dropped 6 bases and J dropped 2; count of bases not matched to a gene: 5. The CDR3 loop spans 15 amino acids. The CDR3 region is CASRAGTSGQETQYF. The CDR3 DNA sequence: TGTGCCAGCAGGGCCGGGACTAGCGGACAAGAGACCCAGTACTTC.

This clone was detected a few times. The chain has TRBV19 and TRBJ1-1, with D possibly TRBD1 on 5 matching bases. V lost 10 bases and J 5 bases, leaving 14 bases between the germline ends. This CDR3 is built from 12 residues. Germline assignment: CDR1 LNHDA and CDR2 SQIVND (reference sequence). In DNA, the CDR3 is TGTGCCACCGGGACTGGGTGGACTGAAGCTTTCTTT. Translating gives CATGTGWTEAFF.

The J gene is TRBJ2-5, the V gene TRBV7-8, with 8 nucleotides matching TRBD1. This CDR3 is 16 amino acids long. Germline lookup yields CDR1 SGHVS and CDR2 FQNEAQ. With 1 base clipped from V and 1 base from J, the junction kept 5 bases outside the gene matches. The CDR3 DNA reads as TGTGCCAGCAGCTTAGTAACAGGGGGACCCCAAGAGACCCAGTACTTC. Translating it yields CASSLVTGGPQETQYF.

The chain recombines TRBV5-1 with TRBJ1-1; the D gene is possibly TRBD1 (5 bases). CDR1 and CDR2 from the germline V gene are SGHRS and YFSETQ. Trimming took off 4 bases at V and 2 bases at J, with 18 bases between the two ends. CDR3 length: 16 residues. The CDR3 sequence: CASSIIPGLDNTEAFF. CDR3 DNA sequence: TGCGCCAGCAGCATTATCCCGGGACTGGACAACACTGAAGCTTTCTTT.

V usage is TRBV6-5 and J usage is TRBJ2-3; 7 bases match TRBD1. CDR3 length: 13 amino acids. Unmatched junction bases numbered 1, after V lost 5 bases and J lost 2 bases. Germline V lookup: CDR1 MNHEY, CDR2 SVGAGI. DNA of the CDR3: TGTGCCAGCAGTACAGGGGACACAGATACGCAGTATTTT. This gives the protein CASSTGDTDTQYF.

The chain joins TRBV25-1 to TRBJ2-7; D unclear. Between the trimmed V and J ends, which lost 2 bases and 9 bases, there was a span of 8 bases. The CDR3 contains 11 residues. Germline V CDR1 and CDR2: MGHDK, SYGVNS. The CDR3 spells CASSEGPRQYF. DNA for the CDR3: TGTGCCAGCAGTGAAGGGCCACGGCAGTACTTC.

This clone was observed a few times. This rearrangement joins TRBV3-1 (or the pseudogene TRBV3-2) to TRBJ1-5; tentative D call: TRBD1 (6 bases). Germline V lookup: CDR1 LGHDT, CDR2 YNNKEL (reference sequence). The CDR3 covers 15 residues. V lost 1 base and J 2 bases, leaving 9 bases between the germline ends. This chain's CDR3 is CASSQGSGGNQPQHF. The CDR3 DNA is TGTGCCAGCAGCCAAGGTTCAGGGGGCAATCAGCCCCAGCATTTT.

V is TRBV13 and J is TRBJ2-1; 8 positions match TRBD2. This CDR3 comprises 15 residues. Germline loops: CDR1 PRHDT, CDR2 FYEKMQ (reference sequence). The J segment lost 8 bases and the V segment lost 4 bases, leaving 10 bases of the junction unmatched. CDR3 sequence reads: CASSWGSGAQDEQFF. The DNA for the CDR3 is TGTGCCAGCAGCTGGGGTAGCGGGGCGCAGGATGAGCAGTTCTTC.

This clone was seen only once. The junction departs from germline at one end; a sequencing error may be responsible. The chain joins TRBV6-1 to TRBJ1-1; the match to TRBD1 covers 8 bases. CDR3 length equals 14 residues. Germline CDR1 reads MNHNS; CDR2 reads SASEGT. The CDR3 sequence: CASSEGDRNSEAFF. In nucleotides, the CDR3 is TGTGCCAGCAGTGAAGGGGACAGGAACTCTGAAGCTTTCTTT.

The chain has TRBV18 and TRBJ1-2; 9 bases agree with TRBD1. Germline trimming cut 8 bases from V and 4 bases from J; bases unmatched to any gene: 8. The germline V gene encodes CDR1 KGHSH and CDR2 LQKENI. The CDR3 is 14 residues long. CDR3 in DNA: TGTGCCAGCCTCCCGGGGACAGGGTTCTATGGCTACACCTTC. Protein sequence: CASLPGTGFYGYTF. Full variable domain (rest looked up from reference TRBV18 and TRBJ1-2): NAGVMQNPRHLVRRRGQEARLRCSPMKGHSHVYWYRQLPEEGLKFMVYLQKENIIDESGMPKERFSAEFPKEGPSILRIQQVVRGDSAAYFCASLPGTGFYGYTFGSGTRLTVV.

This clone was seen repeatedly, ten times or more. The chain is built from TRBV3-1 (or the pseudogene TRBV3-2) and TRBJ2-7; D is ambiguous. The germline gives CDR1 LGHDT, CDR2 YNNKEL (reference sequence). The CDR3 extends over 15 amino acids. V was trimmed by 1 base and J by 2 bases, leaving 12 bases between them. CDR3 bases: TGTGCCAGCAGCCAAGGATTGGGCGCAACCTACGAGCAGTACGTC. It specifies CASSQGLGATYEQYV.

The genes are TRBV19 and TRBJ2-3, with TRBD2 as a possible D gene (6 bases). Deletions cut 3 bases from V and 0 bases from J, with 7 bases between. The CDR3 is made up of 14 amino acids. Germline CDR1 LNHDA, CDR2 SQIVND (reference sequence). CDR3 region: CASSMRDSTDTQYF. The DNA for the CDR3 is TGTGCCAGTAGTATGCGGGATAGCACAGATACGCAGTATTTT.

This sequence joins TRBV5-1 and TRBJ1-1, with D possibly TRBD1 on 5 matching bases. Looked up from germline, CDR1 is SGHRS and CDR2 is YFSETQ. This CDR3 has 13 residues. V was clipped by 6 bases and J by 7 bases, with 16 bases between them. The CDR3 DNA reads as TGCGCCAGCACCCCCCTAGGGGCAGGTGAAGCTTTCTTT. This sequence encodes CASTPLGAGEAFF.

This rearrangement joins TRBV2 to TRBJ1-5; TRBD1 matches 7 bases. CDR1 and CDR2 (germline): SNHLY, FYNNEI. The V segment lost 5 bases and the J segment 1 base; nucleotides outside the gene matches: 8. The CDR3 loop spans 16 amino acids. CDR3 in amino acids: CASSTATGLSNQPQHF. The CDR3 nucleotides read TGTGCCAGCAGTACGGCGACAGGGTTAAGCAATCAGCCCCAGCATTTT.

This clone has just a few counts. The chain carries TRBV19 and TRBJ1-2, with a possible D match to TRBD1 (6 bases). The CDR3 spans 15 residues. The germline CDR1 and CDR2 sequences are LNHDA and SQIVND (reference sequence). Trimming removed 9 bases from V and 0 bases from J, with 17 bases in between. The DNA of the CDR3 is TGTGCCAGGGGCAGAGGGACACCAGCTAACTATGGCTACACCTTC. Translated, it gives CARGRGTPANYGYTF.

This clone came up a few times. The chain uses TRBV11-2 and TRBJ1-1; TRBD1 matches 7 bases. The CDR3 extends over 13 amino acids. With 6 bases clipped from V and 1 base from J, the junction kept 2 bases outside the gene matches. Looked up from germline, CDR1 is SGHAT and CDR2 is FQNNGV. CDR3 coding DNA: TGTGCCAGCAGGGGACAGCAGAACACTGAAGCTTTCTTT. Translation gives CASRGQQNTEAFF.

The chain is built from TRBV18 and TRBJ2-3, with 10 bases matching TRBD1. The CDR3 loop spans 15 amino acids. The germline gives CDR1 KGHSH, CDR2 LQKENI. V lost 6 bases, J lost 3 bases, and 6 bases stayed unmatched. The CDR3 DNA sequence: TGTGCCAGCTCCCGGGACAGGGGAGAAACAGATACGCAGTATTTT. Translated, it gives CASSRDRGETDTQYF.